The present entry profiles one T cell receptor (beta chain) with its context. Its target antigen remains unknown. A read error may be the cause here, since a much bigger clone is one base away. The CDR3 sequence holds 14 residues, the cysteine and phenylalanine included. Kept here is only the CDR3 DNA, which spans 42 bases and is read in frame from base 1. V is pared back by 11 bases and J by 6 bases, with 23 bases lying between the germline termini. This sample is part of a study of breast tumors, draining lymph nodes, adjacent tissues (dated by TCRdb to about 2016). In the study overall: The study compared TCR beta repertoires across tumor, adjacent nontumor tissue and axillary lymph nodes from breast cancer patients. The study aimed to assess the relationships and possible T-cell exchange between tumor, surrounding tissue and draining lymph node repertoires in human breast cancer.

Lymph node samples were obtained from the axillary draining lymph nodes of breast cancer patients. Overall study outcomes, separate from this receptor: Tumor T-cell repertoires showed less diversity than lymph node repertoires and more diversity than nontumor tissue repertoires, and tumor T-cell repertoires showed preferential V and J gene usage. The similarity between tumor and nontumor tissue repertoires was significantly greater in luminal-like breast cancer than in basal-like breast cancer. A scenario in which most tumor T cells derive from the lymph node and then expand within tumor tissue was judged to be consistent with the data. The conclusion that tumor T cells originate in lymph nodes was presented as consistent with a hypothesis rather than as directly demonstrated.

Sequencing was carried out with an Illumina HiSeq 2000. Multiplex PCR amplification was used to build the TCR beta chain libraries. The amplified TCR beta chain products were analyzed by high-throughput sequencing. TCRdb ran its own pipeline on the public reads, namely fastp trimming at Q25 and MiXCR clone calling, and kept in-frame beta chains. Identical CDR3 protein sequences are pooled into one entry, listed with their most common genes and DNA. The sample data list around 140,000 distinct CDR3 sequences, and approximately 20% of these were observed just once. The top ten constitute more than 2.5% of the sample.

The chain joins TRBV12-3 or TRBV12-4 to TRBJ2-7; the D element might be TRBD1 or TRBD2, as each aligns at 5 bases. The source is a female donor with breast cancer. Some clones in this sample may be carry-over from other donors' samples. Sequenced material: axillary lymph node tissue. The DNA sequence is TGTGCCCGCAAAACGGGGACCTCTGCTCGCGAGCAGTACTTC. It translates as CARKTGTSAREQYF.